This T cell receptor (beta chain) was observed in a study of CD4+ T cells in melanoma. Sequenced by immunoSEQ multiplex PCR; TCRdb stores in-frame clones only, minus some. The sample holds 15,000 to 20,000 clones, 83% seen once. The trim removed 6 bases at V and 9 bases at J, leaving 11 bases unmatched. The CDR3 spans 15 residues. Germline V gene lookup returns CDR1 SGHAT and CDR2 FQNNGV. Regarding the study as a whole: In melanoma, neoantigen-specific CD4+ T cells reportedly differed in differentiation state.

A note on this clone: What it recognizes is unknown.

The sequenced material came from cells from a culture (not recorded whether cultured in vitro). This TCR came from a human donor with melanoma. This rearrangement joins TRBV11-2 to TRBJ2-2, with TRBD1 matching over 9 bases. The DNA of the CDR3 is TGTGCCAGCAGACTAACAGGGGGCGGAAGTTGGGAGCTGTTTTTT. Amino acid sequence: CASRLTGGGSWELFF.